The T cell receptor beta chain described here comes from a study of cytomegalovirus exposure and HLA in healthy donors (dated 2017 in TCRdb). In the study overall: In an earlier analysis of around 540 of the donors, 250 to 350 Gb of sequence data and 90 million to 130 million unique TCR beta sequences from roughly 180 million T cells were reported. Approximately 310 gigabases of sequencing data and approximately 93 million unique TCR sequences were included in an early release covering roughly 600 HLA-typed donors. Of the approximately 400 genotyped donors, approximately 83% fell in the genetic ancestry cluster associated with self-reported Caucasian donors. The study aimed to test whether cataloging public T cell receptors could reveal signatures of past pathogen exposure. Using immunosequencing, the study profiled T cell repertoires from 550 to 750 subjects and related those repertoires to cytomegalovirus serostatus. Besides the first cohort of more than 650 subjects, a separate validation cohort made up of around 120 different subjects was used. High-throughput TCR immunosequencing, statistical association of individual TCRs with disease status, and machine learning were combined to predict cytomegalovirus infection status. To study patterns of TCR occurrence, a later analysis re-analyzed previously published TCR beta repertoires from 700 or so donors and added high-resolution HLA genotyping. In the later analysis, no new phenotypic data were used to find candidate immune exposures; instead, reliance was placed on TCR beta sequences and their occurrence across donors. In an earlier analysis of over 550 of the donors, high-throughput TCR beta sequencing was used to judge whether each TCR beta V gene segment behaved as functional or pseudogenic. Donor age, sex, ethnicity and CMV serostatus were collected together with the repertoire data. A later genetic analysis used genome-wide SNP genotypes for about 60% of the 666 donors, treating that subset as a discovery cohort. Every discovery cohort repertoire had been produced on one sequencing platform. HLA typing included class I and class II loci at four-digit resolution. Typing coverage differed by locus: A, B, C, DRB1 and DQB1 were typed in about 629-640 donors, DQA1 in 522, DPA1 in 600 to 610, and DPB1 in roughly 470. Because of strong linkage in the cohort, five DR-DQ haplotypes were treated as single units for association and clustering. On average, 235,054 unique TCR beta nucleotide sequences were sequenced per donor among some 420 genotyped donors of the cohort, with roughly 18% of those sequences being non-productive. Results the study describes overall, beyond this receptor: Assigning TCR associations to individual alleles was difficult when HLA alleles, especially DR and DQ, strongly co-occurred. An association between a missense DCLRE1C variant and V-gene and J-gene trimming of TCR beta chains was found in a later genetic analysis and replicated in an independent cohort. Most TCR sequences were observed very rarely across donors, whereas some public TCRs were present in many individuals. The cohort was sequenced for TCR beta chains only, and without alpha or paired-chain data the features that could be detected were limited. Because some donors lacked HLA typing at each locus, the association tests relied only on the typed subset. Most CMV-associated TCR beta chains appeared to be HLA-restricted in a later analysis, and the HLA associations seemed to be driven largely by CMV exposure. Compared with the 666-donor mean, donors in an Asian-associated ancestry cluster had fewer N-insertions in productive TCRs, according to a later genetic analysis. Some IMGT-functional V segments, including TRBV6-2 and TRBV6-3, could not be told apart with the 87-base-pair reads, so those segments were excluded. A later analysis found that TCR association rates varied across HLA loci, with DRB1 alleles showing the most associated TCRs and HLA-C alleles the fewest. Over 15 rarely observed V segments, including chromosome 9 orphons, were excluded from the earlier analysis of approximately 500 of the donors because counts were too low. Compared with equally common non-associated chains, HLA-associated TCR beta chains in a later analysis were more clonally expanded and had lower generation probabilities. The study gave a list of under 200 TCR beta chains associated with cytomegalovirus. The authors suggested that the approach could potentially be generalized to other disease states and immunological phenotypes. Specific HLA alleles were associated with over 15,000 TCR beta sequences at a false discovery rate of 0.05 in a later analysis. In vitro tests confirmed that a few of the cytomegalovirus-associated TCR beta chains recognize cytomegalovirus antigens. A further reported finding was that TCR beta sequences accurately predicted the HLA-A and HLA-B alleles for most subjects in the first cohort. Broadly in line with IMGT annotations, most TCR beta V segments showed up in productive rearrangements about 90% or about 30% of the time in an earlier analysis of 450 to 600 of the donors. In a later analysis, several top co-occurrence clusters were reported to appear linked to parvovirus B19, influenza, CMV and Epstein-Barr virus. The sequencing pipeline was judged likely to have produced a cluster of highly shared sequence variants as a technical artifact. Cytomegalovirus status was reported to be diagnosed by the classifier with high specificity and sensitivity in both the original and validation cohorts. CMV serostatus was the only immune exposure information available for the cohort. Correlated functional status among segregating V segments might be attributable to linkage disequilibrium, but an unknown experimental factor could not be ruled out. The presence/absence analyses assumed that sequencing depth was roughly uniform across donors, and that assumption may not be true.

Taken from the germline V gene, the CDR1 and CDR2 loops are SGHDT and YYEEEE. The CDR3 sequence holds 15 residues, the cysteine and phenylalanine included. Just CDR3 DNA is preserved here, 45 bases in frame from base 1. Trimmed from V: 0 bases; trimmed from J: 3 bases; junction bases lacking a gene match: 4. Libraries were prepared through the immunoSEQ multiplex PCR assay. For the multiplex PCR, a mixture combining 60 forward primers for TCR Vbeta segments and 13 reverse primers for TCR Jbeta segments was used. Amplification of the CDR3 region of rearranged TCR beta genes was performed with a multiplex PCR assay on genomic DNA. The amplified TCR beta libraries were sequenced on the Illumina HiSeq System as 87-base-pair reads. Processing in the source paper ran as follows. A later analysis counted tens of millions of unique TCR beta chains across the 600 to 850 repertoires, and some 11 million of these chains were shared by at least two donors. Raw reads were error-corrected and collapsed into unique sequences by a nearest-neighbor algorithm in which closely related sequences were merged to remove PCR and sequencing errors. To assign V, D and J gene segments, CDR3 sequences were aligned to IMGT reference sequences. For a sequence to be retained, a match of at least six nucleotides to both a V gene segment and a J gene segment was required. Rearrangements were called productive when the CDR3 lacked stop codons and stayed in frame with V and J; all others were non-productive. Following IMGT convention, CDR3 was defined as the stretch from the second conserved V-encoded cysteine to the conserved J-encoded phenylalanine. In an earlier analysis of around 600 of the donors, sequences lacking an unambiguous match to a single V gene segment were excluded. An earlier analysis of 587 of the donors classified V segments as functional when productive rearrangements were above 56.7% and as segregating when the standard deviation between donors was above 5%. A statistical classification framework was developed to diagnose cytomegalovirus status using the catalog of TCR beta chain sequences. A later analysis assigned V and J genes by comparing TCR nucleotide sequences with IMGT/GENE-DB human TR gene sequences. A later analysis assigned CDR3 sequences and most-parsimonious VDJ recombination scenarios with the TCRdist pipeline. In a later analysis, each TCR beta chain was defined by its CDR3 amino acid sequence together with its V-gene family, and reads lacking a unique V-gene family were excluded. In a later analysis, some 600 highly shared, low-generation-probability nucleotide sequences were removed to address suspected cross-contamination and a sequencing artifact. In a later analysis, a clonal expansion index was calculated for each public chain from normalized within-repertoire ranks of inferred template counts. A later analysis computed generation probabilities with a VDJ recombination model fitted to out-of-frame rearrangements, and checked the results against IGoR. In a later analysis, TCR-TCR, TCR-HLA and TCR-CMV co-occurrence was scored with hypergeometric tests, and a repertoire-size bias correction was applied to TCR pairs. To estimate false discovery rates, a later analysis permuted the HLA or CMV assignments 20 times. In a later analysis, co-occurring TCRs were grouped with DBSCAN, and TCRdist sequence similarity was added when clustering was performed within HLA-allele-positive subsets. Co-occurrence clustering excluded repertoires with fewer than 30,000 or more than 120,000 public chains, plus five with anomalous nucleotide sharing. TCRdb carries this immuneACCESS record with in-frame sequences only. Its versions omit some clonotypes, under half of them owing to an unresolved V gene in the studies checked, with the rest unexplained. V and J calls and clone size are as listed in that table; D and trimming were resolved from the DNA. This sample has more than 150,000 clones in its table, and approximately 85% of those were observed once. The top ten constitute about 1.4% of the sample.

The cohort was made up of roughly 670 healthy bone marrow donors. At the time of sampling, all cohort members were nominally healthy, though unrecorded immune exposures were likely present. The donor was CMV seropositive and belonged to the group of 250 to 350 seropositive cohort members. Every donor gave a peripheral blood sample, and the peripheral blood mononuclear cells from that sample were used for TCR beta sequencing. Genomic DNA was extracted from the blood cell samples with the Qiagen DNeasy Blood Extraction Kit. As concerns this clone: Its antigen remains unidentified. The record has no base qualities; no much larger clone is one base away.

This clonotype originated in a girl between 5 and 17 years old in good health and CMV-seropositive. This sequence uses TRBV5-6 and TRBJ2-7, with 9 bases matching TRBD1. What was sequenced was PBMCs. The CDR3 amino acid sequence is: CASSLGPGQGYEQYF. The nucleotide sequence reads as follows: TGTGCCAGCAGCTTGGGGCCGGGACAGGGCTACGAGCAGTACTTC. Outside the CDR3, residues come from the reference TRBV5-6 and TRBJ2-7 proteins, so the full variable domain is: DAGVTQSPTHLIKTRGQQVTLRCSPKSGHDTVSWYQQALGQGPQFIFQYYEEEERQRGNFPDRFSGHQFPNYSSELNVNALLLGDSALYLCASSLGPGQGYEQYFGPGTRLTVT.